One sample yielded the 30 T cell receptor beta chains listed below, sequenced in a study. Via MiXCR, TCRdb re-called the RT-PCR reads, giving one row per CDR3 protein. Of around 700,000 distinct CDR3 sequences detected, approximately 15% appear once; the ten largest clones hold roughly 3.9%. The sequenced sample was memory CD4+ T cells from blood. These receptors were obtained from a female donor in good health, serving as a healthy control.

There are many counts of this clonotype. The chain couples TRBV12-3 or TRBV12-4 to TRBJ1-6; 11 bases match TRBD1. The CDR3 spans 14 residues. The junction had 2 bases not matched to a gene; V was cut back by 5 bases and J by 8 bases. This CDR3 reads CASSKGQGDSPLHF. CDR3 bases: TGTGCCAGCAGTAAGGGACAGGGGGATTCACCCCTCCACTTT.

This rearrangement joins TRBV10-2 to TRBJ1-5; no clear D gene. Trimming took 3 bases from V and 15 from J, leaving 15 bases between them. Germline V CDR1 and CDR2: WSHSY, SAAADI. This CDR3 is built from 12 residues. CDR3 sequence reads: CASSDGATFRHF. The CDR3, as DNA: TGCGCCAGCAGTGACGGTGCGACTTTTCGGCATTTT.

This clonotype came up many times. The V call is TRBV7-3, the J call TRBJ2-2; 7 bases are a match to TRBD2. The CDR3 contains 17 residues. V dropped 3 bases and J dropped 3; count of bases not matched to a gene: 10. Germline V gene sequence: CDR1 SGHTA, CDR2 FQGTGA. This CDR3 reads CASSFLGGAGYTGELFF. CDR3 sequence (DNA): TGTGCCAGCAGCTTCCTGGGAGGAGCGGGGTACACCGGGGAGCTGTTTTTT. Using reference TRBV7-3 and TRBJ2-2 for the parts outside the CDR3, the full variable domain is GAGVSQTPSNKVTEKGKYVELRCDPISGHTALYWYRQSLGQGPEFLIYFQGTGAADDSGLPNDRFFAVRPEGSVSTLKIQRTERGDSAVYLCASSFLGGAGYTGELFFGEGSRLTVL.

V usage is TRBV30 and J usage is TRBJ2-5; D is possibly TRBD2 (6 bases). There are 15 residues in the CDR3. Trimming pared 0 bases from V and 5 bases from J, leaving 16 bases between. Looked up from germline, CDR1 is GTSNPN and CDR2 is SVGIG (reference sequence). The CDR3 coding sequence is TGTGCCTGGAGTGTATTGGCGGGGCTTATGGAGACCCAGTACTTC. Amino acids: CAWSVLAGLMETQYF.

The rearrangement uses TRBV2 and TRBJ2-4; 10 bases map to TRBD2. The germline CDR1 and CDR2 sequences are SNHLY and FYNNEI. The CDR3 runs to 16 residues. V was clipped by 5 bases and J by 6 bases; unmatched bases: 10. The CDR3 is CASSSEAGGPGNIQYF. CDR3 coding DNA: TGTGCCAGCAGTTCCGAAGCGGGAGGGCCTGGAAACATTCAGTACTTC.

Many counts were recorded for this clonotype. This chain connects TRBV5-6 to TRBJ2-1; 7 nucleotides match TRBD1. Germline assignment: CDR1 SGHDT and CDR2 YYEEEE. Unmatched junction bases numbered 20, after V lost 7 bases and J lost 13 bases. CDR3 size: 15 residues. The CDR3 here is CASSLFGQEPPLQFF. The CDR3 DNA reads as TGTGCCAGCTCTCTCTTTGGACAGGAACCCCCCCTCCAGTTCTTC.

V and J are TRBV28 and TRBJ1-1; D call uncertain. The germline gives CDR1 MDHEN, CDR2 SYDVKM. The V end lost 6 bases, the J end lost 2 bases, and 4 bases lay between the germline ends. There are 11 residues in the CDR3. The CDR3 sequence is CASRQNTEAFF. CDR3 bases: TGTGCCAGCAGACAAAACACTGAAGCTTTCTTT.

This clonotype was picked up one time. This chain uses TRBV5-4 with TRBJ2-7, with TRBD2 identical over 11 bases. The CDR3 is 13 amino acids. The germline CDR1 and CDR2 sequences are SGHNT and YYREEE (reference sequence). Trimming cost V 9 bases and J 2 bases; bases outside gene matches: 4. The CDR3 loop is CATTSGMTYEQYF. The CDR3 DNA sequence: TGTGCCACGACTAGCGGGATGACCTACGAGCAGTACTTC.

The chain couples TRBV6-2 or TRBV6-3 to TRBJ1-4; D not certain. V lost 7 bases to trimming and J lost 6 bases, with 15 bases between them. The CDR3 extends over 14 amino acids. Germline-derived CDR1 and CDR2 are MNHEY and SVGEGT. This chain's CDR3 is CASIDRPEYEKLFF. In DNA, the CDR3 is TGTGCCAGCATCGACCGGCCGGAGTATGAAAAACTGTTTTTT.

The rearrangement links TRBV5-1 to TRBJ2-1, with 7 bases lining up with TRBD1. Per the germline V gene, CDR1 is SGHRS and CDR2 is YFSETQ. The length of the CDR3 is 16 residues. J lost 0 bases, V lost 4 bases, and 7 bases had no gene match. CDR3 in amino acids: CASSPNPGGSYNEQFF. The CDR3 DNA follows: TGCGCCAGCAGCCCGAACCCAGGGGGCTCCTACAATGAGCAGTTCTTC. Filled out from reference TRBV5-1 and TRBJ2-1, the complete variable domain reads KAGVTQTPRYLIKTRGQQVTLSCSPISGHRSVSWYQQTPGQGLQFLFEYFSETQRNKGNFPGRFSGRQFSNSRSEMNVSTLELGDSALYLCASSPNPGGSYNEQFFGPGTRLTVL.

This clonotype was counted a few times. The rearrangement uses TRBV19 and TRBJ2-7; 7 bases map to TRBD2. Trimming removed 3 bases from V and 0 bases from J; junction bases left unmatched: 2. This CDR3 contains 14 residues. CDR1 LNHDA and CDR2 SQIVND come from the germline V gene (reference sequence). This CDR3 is CASSISGTSYEQYF. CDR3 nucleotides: TGTGCCAGTAGTATCAGCGGGACCTCCTACGAGCAGTACTTC.

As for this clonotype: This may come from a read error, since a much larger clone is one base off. In DNA, the CDR3 is TGTGCCAGCAGCTTTAGCGGGGCTAGGACAGATACGAAGTATTTT. It is translated as CASSFSGARTDTKYF. The chain is built from TRBV7-2 and TRBJ2-3, with 8 positions matching TRBD2. The CDR3 is made up of 15 amino acids. Germline V CDR1 and CDR2: SGHTA, FQGNSA.

The DNA for the CDR3 is TGTGCCAGCAGTCCTACCGGGACAGGGGGGACTGAAGCTTTCTTT. This codes for CASSPTGTGGTEAFF. The V call is TRBV12-3 or TRBV12-4, the J call TRBJ1-1; 11 positions match TRBD1. After removal of 5 bases from V and 5 bases from J, the junction contained 7 bases not matched to a gene. The CDR3 has 15 residues.

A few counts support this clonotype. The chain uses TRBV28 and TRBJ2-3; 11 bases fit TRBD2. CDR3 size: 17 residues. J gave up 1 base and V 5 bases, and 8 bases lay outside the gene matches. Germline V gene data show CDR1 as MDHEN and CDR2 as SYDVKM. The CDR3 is CASSPLPGLAGTDTQYF. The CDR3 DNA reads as TGTGCCAGCAGTCCCCTTCCGGGACTAGCGGGCACAGATACGCAGTATTTT.

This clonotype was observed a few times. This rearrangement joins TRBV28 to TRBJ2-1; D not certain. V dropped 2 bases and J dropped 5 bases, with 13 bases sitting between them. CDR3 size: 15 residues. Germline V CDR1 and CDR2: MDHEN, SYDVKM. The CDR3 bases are TGTGCCAGCAGTTTAACTTTGACGAGCAACAATGAGCAGTTCTTC. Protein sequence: CASSLTLTSNNEQFF.

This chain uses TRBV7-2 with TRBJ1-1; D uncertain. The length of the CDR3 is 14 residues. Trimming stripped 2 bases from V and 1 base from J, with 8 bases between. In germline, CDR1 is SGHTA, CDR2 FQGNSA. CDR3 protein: CASSLFQWNTEAFF. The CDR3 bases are TGTGCCAGCAGCTTATTCCAGTGGAACACTGAAGCTTTCTTT.

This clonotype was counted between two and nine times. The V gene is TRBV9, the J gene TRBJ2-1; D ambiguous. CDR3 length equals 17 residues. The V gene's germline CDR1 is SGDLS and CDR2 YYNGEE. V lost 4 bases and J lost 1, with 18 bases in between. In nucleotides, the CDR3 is TGTGCCAGCAGCCGATCCGACATGCCTCGGTCCTACAATGAGCAGTTCTTC. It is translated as CASSRSDMPRSYNEQFF.

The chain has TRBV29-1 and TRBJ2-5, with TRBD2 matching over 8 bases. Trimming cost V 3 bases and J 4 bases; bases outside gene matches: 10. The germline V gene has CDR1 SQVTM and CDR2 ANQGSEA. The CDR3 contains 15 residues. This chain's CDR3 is CSVDLSGASSETQYF. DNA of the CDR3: TGCAGCGTTGACCTTAGCGGGGCCTCTTCAGAGACCCAGTACTTC.

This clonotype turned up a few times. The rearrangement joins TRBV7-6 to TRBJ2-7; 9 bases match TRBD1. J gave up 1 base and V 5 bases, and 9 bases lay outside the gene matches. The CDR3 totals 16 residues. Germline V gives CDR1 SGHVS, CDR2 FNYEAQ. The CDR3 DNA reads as TGTGCCAGCAGCCAGCGCCCGGGACAGGGATCCTACGAGCAGTACTTC. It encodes CASSQRPGQGSYEQYF.

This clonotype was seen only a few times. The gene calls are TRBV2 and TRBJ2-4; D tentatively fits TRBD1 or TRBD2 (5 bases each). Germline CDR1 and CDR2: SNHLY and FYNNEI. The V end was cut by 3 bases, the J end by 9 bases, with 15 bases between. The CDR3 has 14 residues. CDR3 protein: CASSDRTPDSIQYF. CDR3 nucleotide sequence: TGTGCCAGCAGTGATAGGACTCCTGACAGCATTCAGTACTTC.

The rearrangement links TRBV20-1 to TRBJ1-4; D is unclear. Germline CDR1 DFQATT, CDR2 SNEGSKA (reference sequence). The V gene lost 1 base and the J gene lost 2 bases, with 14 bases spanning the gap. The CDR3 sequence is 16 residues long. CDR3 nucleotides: TGCAGTGCTAGAGGAGCTACTGTGGGGACTAATGAAAAACTGTTTTTT. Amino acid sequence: CSARGATVGTNEKLFF.

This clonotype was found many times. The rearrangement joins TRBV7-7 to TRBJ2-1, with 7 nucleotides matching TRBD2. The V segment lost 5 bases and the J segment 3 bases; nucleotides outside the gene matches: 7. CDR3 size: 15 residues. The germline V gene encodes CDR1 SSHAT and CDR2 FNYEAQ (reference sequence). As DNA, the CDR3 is TGTGCCAGCAGCCCTGGACCGGGGGGCTACAATGAGCAGTTCTTC. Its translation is CASSPGPGGYNEQFF.

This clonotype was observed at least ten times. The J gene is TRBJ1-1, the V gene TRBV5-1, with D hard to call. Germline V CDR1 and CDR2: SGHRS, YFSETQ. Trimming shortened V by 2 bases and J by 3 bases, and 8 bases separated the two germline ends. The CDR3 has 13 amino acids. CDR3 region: CASSFTEDTEAFF. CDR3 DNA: TGCGCCAGCAGCTTCACCGAGGACACTGAAGCTTTCTTT.

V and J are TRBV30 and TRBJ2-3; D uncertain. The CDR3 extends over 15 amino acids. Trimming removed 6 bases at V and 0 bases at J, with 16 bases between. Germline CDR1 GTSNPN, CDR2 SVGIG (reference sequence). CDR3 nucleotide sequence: TGTGCCTGCCCAATGTGGTCCGGGAGCACAGATACGCAGTATTTT. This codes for CACPMWSGSTDTQYF.

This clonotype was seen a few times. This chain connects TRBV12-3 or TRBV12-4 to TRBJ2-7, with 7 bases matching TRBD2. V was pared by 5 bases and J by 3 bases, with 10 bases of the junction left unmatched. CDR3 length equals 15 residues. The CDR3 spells CASSPTGTTYYEQYF. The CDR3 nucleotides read TGTGCCAGCAGTCCGACCGGGACTACGTACTACGAGCAGTACTTC.

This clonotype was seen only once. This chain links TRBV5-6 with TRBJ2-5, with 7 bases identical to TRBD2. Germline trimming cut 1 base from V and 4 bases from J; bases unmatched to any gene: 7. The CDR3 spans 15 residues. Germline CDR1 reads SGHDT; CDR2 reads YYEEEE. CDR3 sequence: CASSLLAAGRETQYF. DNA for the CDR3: TGTGCCAGCAGCTTGCTAGCGGCGGGCCGAGAGACCCAGTACTTC.

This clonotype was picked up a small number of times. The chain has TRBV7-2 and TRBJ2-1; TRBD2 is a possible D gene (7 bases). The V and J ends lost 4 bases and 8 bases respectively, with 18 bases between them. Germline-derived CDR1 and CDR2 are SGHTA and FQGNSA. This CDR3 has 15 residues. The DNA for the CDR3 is TGTGCCAGCAGCTGGGAGGGGTCAGGGGCCGATGAGCAGTTCTTC. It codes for CASSWEGSGADEQFF.

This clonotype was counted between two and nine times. The CDR3: CASSGDYQSSWTQYF. CDR3 DNA sequence: TGTGCCAGCAGCGGGGACTACCAGAGTTCGTGGACCCAGTACTTC. This chain links TRBV9 with TRBJ2-5; 7 bases align to TRBD2. V shed 3 bases, J shed 7 bases, and the junction held 12 bases outside the gene matches. From germline, CDR1 is SGDLS and CDR2 YYNGEE. CDR3 size: 15 residues.

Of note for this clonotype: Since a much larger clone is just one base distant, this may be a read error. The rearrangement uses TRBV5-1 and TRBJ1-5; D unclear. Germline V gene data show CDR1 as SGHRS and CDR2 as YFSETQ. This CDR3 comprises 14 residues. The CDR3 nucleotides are TGCGCCAGCAGTTTCGGGAACCCTGATCAGCACCAGCATTTT. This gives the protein CASSFGNPDQHQHF. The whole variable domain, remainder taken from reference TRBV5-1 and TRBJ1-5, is KAGVTQTPRYLIKTRGQQVTLSCSPISGHRSVSWYQQTPGQGLQFLFEYFSETQRNKGNFPGRFSGRQFSNSRSEMNVSTLELGDSALYLCASSFGNPDQHQHFGDGTRLSIL.

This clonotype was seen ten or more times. The CDR3 loop reads CSARVPGQETQYF. The CDR3 nucleotides read TGCAGTGCTAGAGTGCCAGGGCAAGAGACCCAGTACTTC. This rearrangement joins TRBV20-1 to TRBJ2-5, with TRBD1 as a possible D gene (5 bases). With 1 base removed from V and 2 bases from J, the gap between germline ends came to 8 bases. The germline CDR1 and CDR2 sequences are DFQATT and SNEGSKA (reference sequence). This CDR3 has 13 amino acids.